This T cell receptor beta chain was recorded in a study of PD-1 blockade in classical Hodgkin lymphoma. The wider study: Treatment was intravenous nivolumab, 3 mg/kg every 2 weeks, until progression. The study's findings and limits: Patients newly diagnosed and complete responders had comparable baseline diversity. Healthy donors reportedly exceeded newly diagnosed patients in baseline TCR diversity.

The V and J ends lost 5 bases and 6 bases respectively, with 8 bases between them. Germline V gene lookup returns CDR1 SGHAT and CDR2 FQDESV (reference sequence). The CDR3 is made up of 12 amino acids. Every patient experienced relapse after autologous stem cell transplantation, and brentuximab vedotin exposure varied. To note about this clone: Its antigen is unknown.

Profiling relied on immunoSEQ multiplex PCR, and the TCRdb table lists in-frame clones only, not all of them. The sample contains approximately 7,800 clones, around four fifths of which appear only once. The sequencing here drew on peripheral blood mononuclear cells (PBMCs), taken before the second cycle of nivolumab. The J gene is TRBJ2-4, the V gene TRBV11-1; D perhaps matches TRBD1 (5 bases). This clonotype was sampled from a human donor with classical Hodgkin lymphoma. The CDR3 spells CASSPDRNIQYF. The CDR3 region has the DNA TGTGCCAGCAGCCCCGACAGAAACATTCAGTACTTC. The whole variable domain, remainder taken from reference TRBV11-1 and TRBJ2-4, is EAEVAQSPRYKITEKSQAVAFWCDPISGHATLYWYRQILGQGPELLVQFQDESVVDDSQLPKDRFSAERLKGVDSTLKIQPAELGDSAMYLCASSPDRNIQYFGAGTRLSVL.